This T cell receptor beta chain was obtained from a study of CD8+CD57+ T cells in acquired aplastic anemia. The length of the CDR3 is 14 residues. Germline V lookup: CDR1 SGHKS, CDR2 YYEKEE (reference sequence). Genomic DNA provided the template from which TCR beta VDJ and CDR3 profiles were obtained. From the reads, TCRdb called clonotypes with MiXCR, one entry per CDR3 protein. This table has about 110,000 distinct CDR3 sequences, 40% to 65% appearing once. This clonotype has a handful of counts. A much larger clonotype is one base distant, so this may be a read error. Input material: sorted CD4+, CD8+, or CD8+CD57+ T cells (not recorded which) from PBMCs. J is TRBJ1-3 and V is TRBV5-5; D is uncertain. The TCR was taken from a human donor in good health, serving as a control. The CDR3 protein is CASSFSGSGNTTYF. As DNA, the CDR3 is TGTGCCAGCAGCTTTTCGGGTTCTGGAAACACCACATATTTT.